This entry describes one T cell receptor beta chain. The antigen is unknown. This entry belongs to a study of cytomegalovirus exposure and HLA in healthy donors. The study, taken as a whole, reports: It was fewer than 200 TCR beta chains that were listed as cytomegalovirus-associated. Published work reported that the classifier diagnosed cytomegalovirus status with high specificity and sensitivity.

This table comes from immunoSEQ multiplex PCR, and its TCRdb copy is limited to in-frame clones, with some not included. The repertoire holds some 90,000 clones, with around 88% as singletons. The CDR3 length is 13 residues. The germline CDR1 and CDR2 sequences are SEHNR and FQNEAQ (reference sequence). V shed 6 bases and J shed 0 bases, with 7 bases lying between them. V usage is TRBV7-9 and J usage is TRBJ2-3; no firm D call. This receptor was identified in a woman aged 30 to 39 in good health and CMV-seronegative. The sequencing input was PBMCs. The CDR3 reads CASRGYSTDTQYF. CDR3 DNA sequence: TGTGCCAGCAGGGGCTACAGCACAGATACGCAGTATTTT.